A single sample gave rise to the 18 T cell receptor beta chains below, sequenced in a study of shared clonotypes between healthy human individuals. TCRdb's table, derived via immunoSEQ multiplex PCR, lists solely in-frame clones and lacks some. The sample has about 2 million clones, around 95% seen once; the top ten hold under 0.15%. Input material: naive CD4+ T cells sorted from blood. The subset was: CD45RA+ positively selected. The receptors originated from a man between 18 and 35 years old in good health.

The rearrangement joins TRBV10-3 to TRBJ2-2; D ambiguous. The length of the CDR3 is 14 residues. Germline assignment: CDR1 ENHRY and CDR2 SYGVKD. V lost 6 bases, J lost 0 bases, and 8 bases lay in between. This CDR3 reads CAISEASNTGELFF. CDR3 DNA: TGTGCCATCAGCGAGGCTTCGAACACCGGGGAGCTGTTTTTT.

This clone was seen a single time. The J gene is TRBJ1-4, the V gene TRBV6-5; D is possibly TRBD1 (6 bases). CDR3 length equals 14 residues. Trimming left V 6 bases short and J 0 bases short, with 8 bases between. The germline V gene has CDR1 MNHEY and CDR2 SVGAGI. The CDR3 spells CASRAGATNEKLFF. CDR3 sequence (DNA): TGTGCCAGCAGGGCAGGGGCAACTAATGAAAAACTGTTTTTT.

V usage is TRBV5-1 and J usage is TRBJ2-3; 7 nucleotides match TRBD2. V trimming: 7 bases; J trimming: 4 bases; junction bases outside the gene matches: 12. Germline V lookup: CDR1 SGHRS, CDR2 YFSETQ. The CDR3 loop spans 15 amino acids. The CDR3 here is CASLGIQAGADTQYF. DNA of the CDR3: TGCGCCAGCCTAGGGATCCAGGCGGGGGCAGATACGCAGTATTTT. Together with reference TRBV5-1 and TRBJ2-3, the CDR3 gives the full variable domain: KAGVTQTPRYLIKTRGQQVTLSCSPISGHRSVSWYQQTPGQGLQFLFEYFSETQRNKGNFPGRFSGRQFSNSRSEMNVSTLELGDSALYLCASLGIQAGADTQYFGPGTRLTVL.

The rearrangement uses TRBV15 and TRBJ2-2; TRBD1 agrees at 7 bases. Germline V gene data show CDR1 as LNHNV and CDR2 as YYDKDF (reference sequence). The CDR3 is 16 amino acids. Unmatched junction bases numbered 4, after V lost 2 bases and J lost 1 base. The chain's CDR3 is CATSRPRTGNTGELFF. The CDR3 coding sequence is TGTGCCACCAGCAGACCGAGGACAGGGAACACCGGGGAGCTGTTTTTT.

The gene calls are TRBV2 and TRBJ1-2; unclear D gene. The germline V gene has CDR1 SNHLY and CDR2 FYNNEI. Trimming took off 1 base at V and 2 bases at J, with 8 bases between the two ends. This CDR3 contains 14 residues. The chain's CDR3 is CASSEVDSNYGYTF. Written as DNA, the CDR3 is TGTGCCAGCAGTGAAGTGGACTCAAACTATGGCTACACCTTC.

This chain links TRBV30 with TRBJ1-1, with no clear D. V was cut by 5 bases and J by 1 base, with 8 bases left in between. The germline V gene encodes CDR1 GTSNPN and CDR2 SVGIG (reference sequence). This CDR3 region has 12 residues. The CDR3 spells CAWCGTNTEAFF. CDR3 DNA sequence: TGTGCCTGGTGTGGTACGAACACTGAAGCTTTCTTT.

V usage is TRBV7-9 and J usage is TRBJ1-1; D may be TRBD1 (6 bases). Trimming stripped 3 bases from V and 1 base from J, with 9 bases between. The germline CDR1 and CDR2 sequences are SEHNR and FQNEAQ (reference sequence). The CDR3 is made up of 14 amino acids. The CDR3 sequence is CASSLQQGNTEAFF. The CDR3 DNA follows: TGTGCCAGCAGCTTGCAACAGGGGAACACTGAAGCTTTCTTT.

This sequence joins TRBV5-4 and TRBJ2-7; 11 bases align to TRBD2. The CDR3 runs to 15 residues. Germline V gene lookup returns CDR1 SGHNT and CDR2 YYREEE (reference sequence). V lost 4 bases to trimming and J lost 6 bases; unmatched junction nucleotides: 9. The CDR3: CASSLALAGGVEQYF. The CDR3 coding sequence is TGTGCCAGCAGCCTCGCTTTAGCGGGAGGGGTCGAGCAGTACTTC.

This clone was recorded once. The chain links TRBV9 to TRBJ1-2, with TRBD1 matching 7 bases. CDR3 length: 14 amino acids. V lost 1 base and J lost 2; bases outside the gene matches: 2. Germline V CDR1 and CDR2: SGDLS, YYNGEE. CDR3 sequence: CASSVTTGNYGYTF. The CDR3 DNA is TGTGCCAGCAGCGTAACGACAGGGAACTATGGCTACACCTTC.

This chain links TRBV19 with TRBJ1-6; D remains unclear. Germline CDR1 reads LNHDA; CDR2 reads SQIVND (reference sequence). This CDR3 has 14 residues. Trimming removed 1 base from V and 6 bases from J, with 7 bases in between. The CDR3 coding sequence is TGTGCCAGTAGTATAGGAGGGCCTAATTCACCCCTCCACTTT. Amino acids: CASSIGGPNSPLHF.

The chain uses TRBV11-2 and TRBJ2-3; possible D gene TRBD1, 5 bases. Looked up from germline, CDR1 is SGHAT and CDR2 is FQNNGV. The CDR3 runs 18 residues. With 4 bases removed from V and 1 base from J, the gap between germline ends came to 21 bases. As DNA, the CDR3 is TGTGCCAGCAGCTCCCCCCGACAGCGTCCCTATGGCACAGATACGCAGTATTTT. Its translation is CASSSPRQRPYGTDTQYF.

The chain couples TRBV6-1 to TRBJ1-2; TRBD1 agrees at 7 bases. The length of the CDR3 is 14 residues. Trimming took 8 bases from V and 5 from J; bases not matched to a gene: 11. Germline V gene data show CDR1 as MNHNS and CDR2 as SASEGT. The CDR3 sequence is CASEVGGAGYGYTF. CDR3 bases: TGTGCCAGCGAGGTAGGGGGCGCTGGGTATGGCTACACCTTC.

CDR3 in amino acids: CASSIAGGLNNEQFF. The CDR3 coding sequence is TGTGCCAGCAGCATAGCGGGAGGTCTGAACAATGAGCAGTTCTTC. The V call is TRBV6-4, the J call TRBJ2-1, with 10 bases that match TRBD2. The CDR3 consists of 15 residues. V trimming: 6 bases; J trimming: 5 bases; junction bases outside the gene matches: 7. Germline V gives CDR1 MRHNA, CDR2 SNTAGT.

The chain uses TRBV7-9 and TRBJ1-4; D ambiguous. CDR1 is SEHNR and CDR2 is FQNEAQ in the germline V gene (reference sequence). V was shortened by 0 bases and J by 4 bases, with 9 bases between the two germline ends. This CDR3 spans 15 amino acids. Here the CDR3 DNA reads TGTGCCAGCAGCTTAGCCTGGGGTAATAATGAAAAACTGTTTTTT. It translates to CASSLAWGNNEKLFF.

This clone was counted once. This chain uses TRBV2 with TRBJ2-1; D ambiguous. V was cut by 4 bases and J by 7 bases, with 11 bases left in between. Germline CDR1 and CDR2: SNHLY and FYNNEI. The CDR3 sequence is 13 residues long. Here the CDR3 reads CASSGRLPNEQFF. DNA for the CDR3: TGTGCCAGCAGTGGGCGGCTCCCAAATGAGCAGTTCTTC.

CDR3 sequence reads: CASSLGEPGLNQPQHF. CDR3 DNA: TGTGCCAGCTCACTCGGGGAGCCGGGCCTCAATCAGCCCCAGCATTTT. The rearrangement joins TRBV18 to TRBJ1-5, with D unclear. The V gene lost 4 bases and the J gene lost 3 bases, with 16 bases spanning the gap. Germline CDR1 KGHSH, CDR2 LQKENI. The CDR3 is made up of 16 amino acids.

As for this clone: The same CDR3 is also encoded by other DNA sequences in this sample. The chain carries TRBV11-2 and TRBJ2-7; 9 bases fit TRBD2. Looked up from germline, CDR1 is SGHAT and CDR2 is FQNNGV. With V trimmed by 5 bases and J by 1 base, 3 bases remained unmatched. This CDR3 contains 14 residues. The CDR3 is CASSPTSGSYEQYF. CDR3 nucleotide sequence: TGTGCCAGCAGCCCGACTAGCGGATCCTACGAGCAGTACTTC. The full variable domain, in which reference TRBV11-2 and TRBJ2-7 provide the parts outside the CDR3, is EAGVAQSPRYKIIEKRQSVAFWCNPISGHATLYWYQQILGQGPKLLIQFQNNGVVDDSQLPKDRFSAERLKGVDSTLKIQPAKLEDSAVYLCASSPTSGSYEQYFGPGTRLTVT.

Worth noting for this clone: Other DNA sequences in the sample encode the same CDR3. This rearrangement joins TRBV10-3 to TRBJ2-7; 7 nucleotides line up with TRBD2. This CDR3 contains 14 residues. Trimming removed 3 bases from V and 3 bases from J; junction bases left unmatched: 5. Per the germline V gene, CDR1 is ENHRY and CDR2 is SYGVKD. The CDR3 here is CAISEGAGSYEQYF. CDR3 bases: TGTGCCATCAGTGAAGGAGCGGGAAGCTACGAGCAGTACTTC.